A selection of T cell receptor beta chains follows, all from one sample in a study of cytomegalovirus exposure and HLA in healthy donors. Some clones are missing from TCRdb's copy, which holds only in-frame ones; the method was immunoSEQ multiplex PCR. Of approximately 200,000 clones in the sample, roughly four fifths were seen once. Sequencing was carried out using PBMCs. Source of these receptors: a woman in her fifties or sixties in good health and CMV-seropositive. Both conserved end residues are part of each CDR3. The D gene is left open where the match is weak. Clone size, where shown, is once, few, many, or a class for clones that have expanded.

>TRBV10-3|-|TRBJ1-5|-
CAISEGGSNQPQHF
TGTGCCATCAGTGAGGGGGGGAGCAATCAGCCCCAGCATTTT
>TRBV7-6|-|TRBJ2-5|TRBD1
CASRAGTGETQYF
TGTGCCAGCAGGGCCGGGACAGGGGAGACCCAGTACTTC
>TRBV19|-|TRBJ2-2|-
CASRDVATGTGELFF
TGTGCCAGTAGGGATGTAGCAACGGGCACCGGGGAGCTGTTTTTT
>TRBV29-1|-|TRBJ1-1|-
CSVSGQENTEAFF
TGCAGCGTCTCGGGACAAGAGAACACTGAAGCTTTCTTT
>TRBV29-1|once|TRBJ2-3|-
CSGNLRGDTQYF
TGCAGCGGTAACCTTAGGGGTGATACGCAGTATTTT
>TRBV7-2|few|TRBJ1-2|-
CASSYRVSDGYTF
TGTGCCAGCAGCTACAGGGTATCAGATGGCTACACCTTC
>TRBV7-6|few|TRBJ2-7|TRBD2
CARNFRGLVFLKEKYEQYF
TGTGCCAGAAATTTCCGAGGACTAGTGTTCTTAAAAGAAAAGTACGAGCAGTACTTC
>TRBV10-3|-|TRBJ2-3|TRBD2
CAIKMGSGRTDTQYF
TGTGCCATCAAAATGGGTAGCGGGAGGACAGATACGCAGTATTTT
>TRBV7-6|once|TRBJ2-1|TRBD2
CASASGRAEVQFF
TGTGCCAGCGCTAGCGGGAGGGCAGAGGTGCAGTTCTTC
>TRBV28|-|TRBJ1-5|-
CASTFAGQPQHF
TGTGCCAGCACCTTCGCGGGTCAGCCCCAGCATTTT
>TRBV28|-|TRBJ2-2|TRBD1
CASSLRGTGGLTRRLFF
TGTGCCAGCAGTTTAAGGGGGACAGGGGGCCTAACGAGAAGGCTGTTTTTT
>TRBV14|-|TRBJ1-1|-
CASSLQIDTEAFF
TGTGCCAGCAGCCTTCAAATTGACACTGAAGCTTTCTTT
>TRBV27|-|TRBJ1-1|-
CASHGRWGSAFF
TGTGCCAGCCACGGGAGGTGGGGTTCGGCTTTCTTT
>TRBV5-1|-|TRBJ1-2|-
CASSLAGGGGYGYTF
TGCGCCAGCAGCTTGGCGGGGGGTGGTGGCTATGGCTACACCTTC
>TRBV18|-|TRBJ1-6|-
CASSPPGLGRGSPLHF
TGTGCCAGCTCACCACCTGGCTTGGGGCGCGGATCACCCCTCCACTTT
>TRBV7-8|-|TRBJ1-1|-
CASSLSGGTEAFF
TGTGCCAGCAGCTTATCAGGTGGCACTGAAGCTTTCTTT
>TRBV5-1|-|TRBJ2-3|TRBD1
CASSLGQGQGTQYF
TGCGCCAGCAGCTTAGGACAGGGGCAAGGGACGCAGTATTTT
>TRBV28|-|TRBJ1-5|TRBD1
CASSLLGQGFNQPQHF
TGTGCCAGCAGTTTACTGGGACAGGGGTTCAATCAGCCCCAGCATTTT
>TRBV28|-|TRBJ1-1|-
CASSGAGEGPEAFF
TGTGCCAGCAGTGGGGCAGGGGAGGGCCCTGAAGCTTTCTTT
>TRBV11-3|-|TRBJ2-3|-
CASSLGNSDADTQYF
TGTGCCAGCAGCCTGGGCAATAGCGACGCAGATACGCAGTATTTT
>TRBV6-5|-|TRBJ1-4|-
CASSYSRGVNEKLFF
TGTGCCAGCAGTTACTCAAGGGGCGTTAATGAAAAACTGTTTTTT
>TRBV7-2|-|TRBJ2-1|TRBD2
CASSLLAGGYNEQFF
TGTGCCAGCAGCTTACTTGCGGGAGGCTACAATGAGCAGTTCTTC